This T cell receptor (beta chain) was sequenced in a study of human T cells and chemical hapten exposure. Deletions cut 6 bases from V and 1 base from J, with 9 bases between. The CDR3 extends over 12 amino acids. Germline V gene sequence: CDR1 SQVTM, CDR2 ANQGSEA. Ten or more counts support this clonotype. TCRdb recomputed calls from the RACE reads with MiXCR, one row per CDR3 protein. This table holds 270,000 or so distinct CDR3 sequences, almost 8% found once. Noted time point: pre-sensitization, week 0. Treatment given: therapeutic diphenylcyclopropenone sensitization with weekly scalp DPC. The chain employs TRBV29-1 and TRBJ1-1, with D tentatively TRBD1 (5 bases). This clonotype was sampled from a man aged 18 to 29 with alopecia areata. Some clones in this sample may be carry-over from other donors' samples. The material was whole blood, obtained in connection with sensitization to the hapten diphenylcyclopropenone (DPC). The DNA for the CDR3 is TGCAGCGTCCCGACAGAGAACACTGAAGCTTTCTTT. It specifies CSVPTENTEAFF.